Below are 30 T cell receptor beta chains sequenced from a single sample in a study of Graves' ophthalmopathy and Graves' hyperthyroidism. Amplification from RNA transcripts yielded the TCR beta CDR3 regions. Amplification began with first-round RT-PCR using HTBI primers, then second-round multiplex PCR was performed. Each CDR3 protein is one row after TCRdb ran MiXCR on the multiplex PCR reads. Of a few hundred thousand distinct CDR3 sequences detected, 15% to 20% appear once; the ten largest clones hold roughly 12%. Sequenced input: peripheral blood. These receptors all stem from an adult man with Graves' ophthalmopathy.

In its sample, this clonotype was seen many times. The V gene is TRBV4-1, the J gene TRBJ2-5, with 15 nucleotides matching TRBD2. The CDR3 length is 21 residues. V shed 4 bases and J 5 bases; nucleotides not matched to a gene: 20. Germline CDR1 reads MGHRA; CDR2 reads YSYEKL. This CDR3 reads CASSLKPGLAGGSRGGETQYF. Written as DNA, the CDR3 is TGCGCCAGCAGCCTTAAACCGGGACTAGCGGGAGGATCTAGAGGGGGGGAGACCCAGTACTTC.

This clonotype was recorded many times. The chain couples TRBV9 to TRBJ2-7; 8 nucleotides line up with TRBD2. The ends lost 3 bases at V and 0 bases at J; junction bases unmatched: 5. Germline V lookup: CDR1 SGDLS, CDR2 YYNGEE. The CDR3 spans 15 residues. The CDR3 spells CASSAAGDSSYEQYF. CDR3 DNA sequence: TGTGCCAGCAGCGCAGCGGGGGATAGCTCCTACGAGCAGTACTTC.

This clonotype has a count of ten or more. The rearrangement links TRBV6-5 to TRBJ1-5; no definite D call. The CDR3 covers 15 residues. Germline V gives CDR1 MNHEY, CDR2 SVGAGI. Between the trimmed V and J ends, which lost 0 bases and 3 bases, there was a span of 9 bases. The CDR3 protein is CASSYSRGNNQPQHF. CDR3 nucleotides: TGTGCCAGCAGTTACTCACGCGGGAACAATCAGCCCCAGCATTTT.

This clonotype was counted ten times or more. The chain couples TRBV6-5 to TRBJ2-5; TRBD2 matches at 7 bases. This CDR3 is 15 amino acids long. Germline V gene sequence: CDR1 MNHEY, CDR2 SVGAGI. V lost 4 bases, J lost 2 bases, and 7 bases stayed unmatched. The CDR3 nucleotides read TGTGCCAGCAGTTTGGCGGGAGACCTACAAGAGACCCAGTACTTC. Its protein product is CASSLAGDLQETQYF.

In its sample, this clonotype was seen many times. CDR3 loop: CASSQTRGEPTGYTF. CDR3 in DNA: TGCGCCAGCAGCCAAACCCGAGGGGAGCCTACTGGCTACACCTTC. The chain employs TRBV4-1 and TRBJ1-2, with D tentatively TRBD1 (5 bases). The CDR3 totals 15 residues. V was clipped by 2 bases and J by 7 bases, with 17 bases between them. CDR1 MGHRA and CDR2 YSYEKL come from the germline V gene.

This clonotype has a count of ten or more. The chain carries TRBV29-1 and TRBJ2-2, with D possibly being TRBD1 (6 bases). The germline gives CDR1 SQVTM, CDR2 ANQGSEA. V gave up 1 base and J gave up 4 bases, with 13 bases separating them. The CDR3 is 15 amino acids. The CDR3 region is CSVEVRGQFTGELFF. CDR3 bases: TGCAGCGTTGAAGTCAGGGGCCAATTCACCGGGGAGCTGTTTTTT.

This clonotype has ten or more counts. The J gene is TRBJ2-2, the V gene TRBV15, with TRBD1 matching over 11 bases. There are 14 residues in the CDR3. From germline, CDR1 is LNHNV and CDR2 YYDKDF (reference sequence). V lost 5 bases, J lost 6 bases, and 2 bases stayed unmatched. As DNA, the CDR3 is TGTGCCACCAGCCGGGACAGGGGGTCCGGGGAGCTGTTTTTT. Amino acid sequence: CATSRDRGSGELFF.

Ten or more counts support this clonotype. V gene TRBV6-5 combines with J gene TRBJ2-2; D is ambiguous. This CDR3 spans 13 amino acids. Trimming removed 11 bases from V and 0 bases from J, with 10 bases in between. Germline CDR1 reads MNHEY; CDR2 reads SVGAGI. This chain's CDR3 is CASGLTNTGELFF. The CDR3 DNA reads TGTGCCTCCGGGCTAACGAACACCGGGGAGCTGTTTTTT.

This clonotype was seen repeatedly, ten times or more. The gene calls are TRBV20-1 and TRBJ1-2; 12 bases align to TRBD1. The CDR3 is 16 amino acids. The V and J ends lost 3 bases and 3 bases, in that order; junction bases with no gene match: 8. CDR1 is DFQATT and CDR2 is SNEGSKA in the germline V gene (reference sequence). The CDR3 reads CSASRDRGPLDYGYTF. CDR3 in DNA: TGCAGTGCTAGCCGGGACAGGGGGCCCCTTGACTATGGCTACACCTTC.

V is TRBV12-3 or TRBV12-4 and J is TRBJ2-5; possible D gene TRBD1, 5 bases. The CDR3 is 15 amino acids. Trimming stripped 4 bases from V and 5 bases from J, with 17 bases between. CDR3 coding DNA: TGTGCCAGCAGTTCGACAGTTAAGGAGAGGGAGACCCAGTACTTC. Amino acids: CASSSTVKERETQYF.

This clonotype came up many times. The chain recombines TRBV4-1 with TRBJ2-5, with 7 bases identical to TRBD2. V lost 3 bases and J lost 5; bases outside the gene matches: 9. The CDR3 length is 15 residues. The germline CDR1 and CDR2 sequences are MGHRA and YSYEKL. The CDR3 protein is CASSQAGTIRETQYF. DNA for the CDR3: TGCGCCAGCAGCCAGGCCGGGACTATAAGGGAGACCCAGTACTTC.

This clonotype was seen repeatedly, ten times or more. The chain recombines TRBV6-1 with TRBJ1-2, with D unclear. Germline lookup yields CDR1 MNHNS and CDR2 SASEGT. The CDR3 runs 16 residues. Trimming shortened V by 0 bases and J by 2 bases, and 13 bases separated the two germline ends. The CDR3 sequence is CASSEATVSLNYGYTF. Here the CDR3 DNA reads TGTGCCAGCAGTGAAGCGACGGTCAGCCTGAACTATGGCTACACCTTC.

This clonotype was counted ten times or more. The rearrangement joins TRBV10-2 to TRBJ2-5, with D unresolved. CDR1 WSHSY and CDR2 SAAADI come from the germline V gene. Deletions cut 0 bases from V and 7 bases from J, with 12 bases between. The CDR3 extends over 14 amino acids. CDR3 sequence: CASSESNIKGTQYF. The CDR3 DNA is TGCGCCAGCAGTGAGTCGAATATTAAGGGGACCCAGTACTTC.

This clonotype has ten or more counts. The chain couples TRBV29-1 to TRBJ1-1; no firm D call. Germline assignment: CDR1 SQVTM and CDR2 ANQGSEA. Trimming left V 0 bases short and J 8 bases short, with 19 bases between. The length of the CDR3 is 15 residues. The CDR3 DNA sequence: TGCAGCGTTGAAGATCCCGGGAGTTGGAAGATGGAAGCTTTCTTT. Amino acid sequence: CSVEDPGSWKMEAFF.

The J gene is TRBJ1-6, the V gene TRBV6-5; D uncertain. The CDR3 consists of 13 residues. The germline V and J ends were trimmed by 3 bases and 9 bases, with 9 bases remaining between them. The germline V gene encodes CDR1 MNHEY and CDR2 SVGAGI. As DNA, the CDR3 is TGTGCCAGCAGTTATGAGTTCCGTTCACCCCTCCACTTT. Protein sequence: CASSYEFRSPLHF.

Ten or more counts support this clonotype. The chain couples TRBV6-4 to TRBJ2-2; 9 bases fit TRBD2. Losses at the gene ends were 6 bases for V and 6 bases for J; bases not matched to a gene: 8. The V gene's germline CDR1 is MRHNA and CDR2 SNTAGT. CDR3 size: 15 residues. CDR3 coding DNA: TGTGCCAGCAGGCCCGGAGGCGGGAGGGCCGGGGAGCTGTTTTTT. The encoded protein is CASRPGGGRAGELFF.

This sequence joins TRBV28 and TRBJ2-2, with D possibly TRBD1 on 7 matching bases. This CDR3 is built from 17 residues. V was pared by 5 bases and J by 6 bases, with 22 bases between. Germline V lookup: CDR1 MDHEN, CDR2 SYDVKM. The CDR3 region has the DNA TGTGCCAGCAGTCCCCCCTGGTTTGACAGGGAGGCCGGGGAGCTGTTTTTT. Translation gives CASSPPWFDREAGELFF.

This chain connects TRBV6-4 to TRBJ1-5; D not resolved. The V and J ends lost 2 bases and 5 bases respectively, with 19 bases between them. Germline CDR1 MRHNA, CDR2 SNTAGT. CDR3 length: 17 residues. The CDR3 sequence is CASSDPDGRSLDQPQHF. The CDR3 DNA reads TGTGCCAGCAGTGACCCGGACGGTCGGTCACTGGATCAGCCCCAGCATTTT.

There are many counts of this clonotype. The rearrangement joins TRBV15 to TRBJ2-2; weak D call: TRBD1 (6 bases). The V end lost 6 bases, the J end lost 2 bases, and 7 bases lay between the germline ends. This CDR3 is built from 13 residues. Germline CDR1 LNHNV, CDR2 YYDKDF (reference sequence). The CDR3 region is CATRGHNTGELFF. DNA for the CDR3: TGTGCCACCAGGGGACACAACACCGGGGAGCTGTTTTTT.

This rearrangement joins TRBV28 to TRBJ1-6; no firm D call. The V gene's germline CDR1 is MDHEN and CDR2 SYDVKM. V lost 6 bases and J lost 12, with 21 bases in between. The CDR3 length is 15 residues. The CDR3 here is CASRTPGSPSGPLHF. CDR3 bases: TGTGCCAGCAGAACCCCGGGATCTCCTAGTGGACCCCTCCACTTT.

This clonotype was seen at least ten times. V is TRBV30 and J is TRBJ2-7; tentative D call: TRBD2 (7 bases). CDR3 length: 13 amino acids. V was cut by 0 bases and J by 7 bases, with 13 bases left in between. The V gene's germline CDR1 is GTSNPN and CDR2 SVGIG (reference sequence). In nucleotides, the CDR3 is TGTGCCTGGAGTGTAGGGGGGGGTTTTGAGCAGTACTTC. Protein product: CAWSVGGGFEQYF.

This clonotype occurred many times. The CDR3 is CASSQELASETQYF. CDR3 sequence (DNA): TGCGCCAGCAGCCAAGAACTAGCATCGGAGACCCAGTACTTC. The chain is built from TRBV4-1 and TRBJ2-5; tentative D call: TRBD2 (6 bases). CDR1 and CDR2 from the germline V gene are MGHRA and YSYEKL. V gave up 0 bases and J gave up 5 bases, with 10 bases separating them. The CDR3 runs to 14 residues.

The sample holds many counts of this clonotype. V gene TRBV6-1 combines with J gene TRBJ1-6, with no clear D. V gave up 6 bases and J gave up 2 bases, with 17 bases separating them. The CDR3 is 17 residues long. Germline CDR1 and CDR2: MNHNS and SASEGT. This CDR3 reads CASRQTPGRAYNSPLHF. In DNA, the CDR3 is TGTGCCAGCAGACAAACACCCGGAAGAGCCTATAATTCACCCCTCCACTTT.

Ten or more counts support this clonotype. The CDR3 end shows no conserved phenylalanine or tryptophan, and so a read error is likely. The rearrangement uses TRBV24-1 and TRBJ2-5; D not resolved. Germline CDR1 reads KGHDR; CDR2 reads SFDVKD. Trimming stripped 5 bases from V and 1 base from J, with 7 bases between. The CDR3 spans 13 residues. The CDR3 loop reads CATSVGSQETQYS. The DNA of the CDR3 is TGTGCCACCAGTGTTGGCAGCCAAGAGACCCAGTACTCC.

This chain uses TRBV28 with TRBJ1-6; D not resolved. V dropped 2 bases and J dropped 7 bases, with 9 bases sitting between them. The germline gives CDR1 MDHEN, CDR2 SYDVKM. CDR3 size: 14 residues. CDR3 loop: CASSLQVQNSPLHF. The DNA for the CDR3 is TGTGCCAGCAGTTTACAGGTACAGAATTCACCCCTCCACTTT.

This clonotype showed up just a few times. The chain is built from TRBV30 and TRBJ1-1, with D maybe TRBD1 (6 bases). V lost 2 bases to trimming and J lost 4 bases, with 20 bases between them. The CDR3 is 16 amino acids. From germline, CDR1 is GTSNPN and CDR2 SVGIG (reference sequence). The CDR3 protein is CAWSSPIGGRGTEAFF. The DNA of the CDR3 is TGTGCCTGGAGTTCTCCGATCGGGGGCCGGGGCACTGAAGCTTTCTTT.

At least ten counts were recorded for this clonotype. The V gene is TRBV19, the J gene TRBJ2-5; possibly TRBD1 for D (5 bases). There are 17 residues in the CDR3. V was trimmed by 4 bases and J by 0 bases, leaving 18 bases between them. CDR1 is LNHDA, CDR2 SQIVND, per germline (reference sequence). The CDR3 protein is CASSTATALDYQETQYF. CDR3 in DNA: TGTGCCAGTAGTACCGCGACAGCATTAGATTACCAAGAGACCCAGTACTTC. Full variable domain (rest looked up from reference TRBV19 and TRBJ2-5): DGGITQSPKYLFRKEGQNVTLSCEQNLNHDAMYWYRQDPGQGLRLIYYSQIVNDFQKGDIAEGYSVSREKKESFPLTVTSAQKNPTAFYLCASSTATALDYQETQYFGPGTRLLVL.

Ten or more counts support this clonotype. The chain couples TRBV19 to TRBJ1-2; no definite D call. CDR1 and CDR2 from the germline V gene are LNHDA and SQIVND (reference sequence). This CDR3 is built from 14 residues. V gave up 7 bases and J gave up 4 bases, with 16 bases separating them. The CDR3 DNA sequence: TGTGCCAGTATCCCTCGCGAATTGGCCTATGGCTACACCTTC. Amino acid sequence: CASIPRELAYGYTF.

In its sample, this clonotype was seen many times. The V gene is TRBV19, the J gene TRBJ1-2; D might be TRBD1 (6 bases). The germline V gene has CDR1 LNHDA and CDR2 SQIVND (reference sequence). Trimming shortened V by 4 bases and J by 2 bases, and 11 bases separated the two germline ends. The CDR3 has 14 residues. Here the CDR3 reads CASSTRDINYGYTF. Here the CDR3 DNA reads TGTGCCAGTAGTACCCGGGACATAAACTATGGCTACACCTTC.

This clonotype was observed a handful of times. V gene TRBV6-1 combines with J gene TRBJ1-2; weak D call: TRBD1 (5 bases). V gave up 4 bases and J gave up 0 bases, with 21 bases separating them. Germline V gives CDR1 MNHNS, CDR2 SASEGT. The CDR3 is 18 amino acids. The CDR3 bases are TGTGCCAGCAGTGTTAAGGAGGGGTCAGGGCCAGCTAACTATGGCTACACCTTC. It encodes CASSVKEGSGPANYGYTF.